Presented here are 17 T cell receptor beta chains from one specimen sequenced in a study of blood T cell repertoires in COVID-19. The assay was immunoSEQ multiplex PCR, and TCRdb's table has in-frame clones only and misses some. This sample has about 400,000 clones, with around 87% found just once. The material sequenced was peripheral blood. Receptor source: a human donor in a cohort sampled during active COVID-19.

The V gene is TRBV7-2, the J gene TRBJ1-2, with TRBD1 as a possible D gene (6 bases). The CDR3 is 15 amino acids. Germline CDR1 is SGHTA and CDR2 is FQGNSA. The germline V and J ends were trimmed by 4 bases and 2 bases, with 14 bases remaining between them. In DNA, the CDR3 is TGTGCCAGCAGCTCAAACAGGGTTCTGAACTATGGCTACACCTTC. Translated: CASSSNRVLNYGYTF.

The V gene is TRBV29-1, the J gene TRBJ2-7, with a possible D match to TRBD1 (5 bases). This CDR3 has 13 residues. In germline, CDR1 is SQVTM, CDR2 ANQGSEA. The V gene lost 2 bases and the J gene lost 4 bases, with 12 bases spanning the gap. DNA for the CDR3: TGCAGCGTTGAAATGCCGGACACATACGAGCAGTACTTC. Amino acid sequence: CSVEMPDTYEQYF.

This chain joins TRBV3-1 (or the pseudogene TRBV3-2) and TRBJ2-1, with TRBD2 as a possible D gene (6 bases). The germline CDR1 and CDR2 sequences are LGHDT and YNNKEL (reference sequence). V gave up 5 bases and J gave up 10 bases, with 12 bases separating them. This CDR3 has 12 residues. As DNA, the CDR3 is TGTGCCAGCAGCTCTCTGCGGGACGAGCAGTTCTTC. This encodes CASSSLRDEQFF.

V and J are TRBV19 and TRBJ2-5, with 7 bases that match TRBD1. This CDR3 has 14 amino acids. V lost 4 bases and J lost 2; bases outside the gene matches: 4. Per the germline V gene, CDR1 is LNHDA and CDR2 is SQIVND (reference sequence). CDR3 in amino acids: CASSTTTGQETQYF. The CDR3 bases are TGTGCCAGTAGTACCACGACAGGGCAAGAGACCCAGTACTTC.

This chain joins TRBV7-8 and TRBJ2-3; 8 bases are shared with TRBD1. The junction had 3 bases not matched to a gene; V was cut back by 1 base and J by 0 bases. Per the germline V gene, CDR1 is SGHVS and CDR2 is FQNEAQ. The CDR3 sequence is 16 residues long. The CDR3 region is CASSLVTGASTDTQYF. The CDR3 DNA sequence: TGTGCCAGCAGCTTAGTGACAGGGGCTAGCACAGATACGCAGTATTTT. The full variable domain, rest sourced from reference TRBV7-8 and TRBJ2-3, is GAGVSQSPRYKVAKRGQDVALRCDPISGHVSLFWYQQALGQGPEFLTYFQNEAQLDKSGLPSDRFFAERPEGSVSTLKIQRTQQEDSAVYLCASSLVTGASTDTQYFGPGTRLTVL.

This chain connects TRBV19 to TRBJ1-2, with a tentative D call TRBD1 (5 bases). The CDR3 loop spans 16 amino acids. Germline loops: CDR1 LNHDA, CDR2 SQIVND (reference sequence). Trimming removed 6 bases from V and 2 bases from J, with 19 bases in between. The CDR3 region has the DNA TGTGCCAGTAGCCATGGGGGAGGACAACGGAACTATGGCTACACCTTC. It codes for CASSHGGGQRNYGYTF.

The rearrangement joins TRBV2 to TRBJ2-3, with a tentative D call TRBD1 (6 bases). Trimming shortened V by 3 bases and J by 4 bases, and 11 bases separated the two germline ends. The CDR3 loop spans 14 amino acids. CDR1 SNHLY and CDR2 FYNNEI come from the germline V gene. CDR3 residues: CASSELQGADTQYF. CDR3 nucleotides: TGTGCCAGCAGTGAGCTACAGGGAGCAGATACGCAGTATTTT.

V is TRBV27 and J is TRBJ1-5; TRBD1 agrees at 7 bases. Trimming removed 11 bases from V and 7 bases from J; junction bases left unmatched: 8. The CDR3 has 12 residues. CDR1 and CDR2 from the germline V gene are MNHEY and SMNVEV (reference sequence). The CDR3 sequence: CAAGGPHQPQHF. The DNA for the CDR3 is TGTGCCGCAGGGGGACCCCACCAGCCCCAGCATTTT.

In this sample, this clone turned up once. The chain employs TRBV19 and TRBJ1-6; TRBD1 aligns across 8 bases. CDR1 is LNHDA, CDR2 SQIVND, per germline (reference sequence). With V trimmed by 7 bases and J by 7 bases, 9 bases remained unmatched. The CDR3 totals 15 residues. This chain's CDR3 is CASNPGQGGNSPLHF. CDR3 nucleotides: TGTGCCAGTAATCCCGGACAGGGTGGGAATTCACCCCTCCACTTT.

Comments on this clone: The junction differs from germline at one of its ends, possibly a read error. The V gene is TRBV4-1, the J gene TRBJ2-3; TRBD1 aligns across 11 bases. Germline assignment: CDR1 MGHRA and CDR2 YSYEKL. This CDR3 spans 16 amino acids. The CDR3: CASSLGQGASTGTQYF. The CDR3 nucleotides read TGCGCCAGCAGCCTAGGACAGGGGGCCTCCACAGGTACGCAGTATTTT.

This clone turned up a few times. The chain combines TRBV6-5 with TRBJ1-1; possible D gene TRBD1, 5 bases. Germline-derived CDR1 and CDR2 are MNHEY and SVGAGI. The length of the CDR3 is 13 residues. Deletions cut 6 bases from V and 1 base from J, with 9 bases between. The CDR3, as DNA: TGTGCCAGCAGCCCGACAGAGAACACTGAAGCTTTCTTT. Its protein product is CASSPTENTEAFF.

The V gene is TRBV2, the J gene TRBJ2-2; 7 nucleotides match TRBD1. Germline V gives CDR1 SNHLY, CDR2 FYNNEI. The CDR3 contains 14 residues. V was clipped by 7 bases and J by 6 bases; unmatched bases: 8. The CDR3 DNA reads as TGTGCCAGCAAAACTCTCCAGGGGGCCGGGGAGCTGTTTTTT. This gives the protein CASKTLQGAGELFF.

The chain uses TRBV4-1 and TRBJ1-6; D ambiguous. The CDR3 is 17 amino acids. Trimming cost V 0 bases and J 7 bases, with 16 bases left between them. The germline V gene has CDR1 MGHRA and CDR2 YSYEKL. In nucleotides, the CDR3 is TGCGCCAGCAGCCAAGATGCTCTAGTGATGCGGAATTCACCCCTCCACTTT. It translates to CASSQDALVMRNSPLHF.

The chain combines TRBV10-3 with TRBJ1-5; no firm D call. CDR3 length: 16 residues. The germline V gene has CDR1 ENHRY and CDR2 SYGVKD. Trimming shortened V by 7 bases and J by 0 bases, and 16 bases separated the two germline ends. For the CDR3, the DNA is TGTGCCATCACAACCAGTCCTTTATCTAGCAATCAGCCCCAGCATTTT. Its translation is CAITTSPLSSNQPQHF.

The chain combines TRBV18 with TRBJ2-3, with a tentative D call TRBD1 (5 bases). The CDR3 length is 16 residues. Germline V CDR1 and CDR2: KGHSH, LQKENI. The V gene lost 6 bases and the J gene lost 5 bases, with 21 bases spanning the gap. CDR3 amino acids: CASSPTNQGIGDTQYF. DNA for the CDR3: TGTGCCAGCTCTCCAACCAATCAGGGAATAGGAGATACGCAGTATTTT.

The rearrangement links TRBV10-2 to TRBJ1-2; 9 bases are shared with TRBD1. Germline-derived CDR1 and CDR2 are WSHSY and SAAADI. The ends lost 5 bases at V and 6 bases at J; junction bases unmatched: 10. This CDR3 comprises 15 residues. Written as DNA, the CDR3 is TGCGCCAGCAGTTATGACAGGGGGAGGCAGAATGGCTACACCTTC. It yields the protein CASSYDRGRQNGYTF.

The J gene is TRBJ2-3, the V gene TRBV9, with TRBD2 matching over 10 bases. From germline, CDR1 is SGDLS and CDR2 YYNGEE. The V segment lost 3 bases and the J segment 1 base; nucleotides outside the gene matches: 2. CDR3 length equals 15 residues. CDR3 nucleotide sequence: TGTGCCAGCAGCGGTACTAGCGGGGGCACAGATACGCAGTATTTT. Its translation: CASSGTSGGTDTQYF.